This T cell receptor beta chain was profiled in a study of T-cell memory formation after mild COVID-19. General observations from the study: Pre-infection memory already had some responding clones, implying cross-reactive memory joined. Among contracting clones, CD4+ were mainly CM/EM and CD8+ enriched in EMRA. Specificity for SARS-CoV-2 was not confirmed among the second-wave clones peaking on day 37.

The length of the CDR3 is 17 residues. CDR1 and CDR2 (germline): KGHDR, SFDVKD. With V trimmed by 5 bases and J by 2 bases, 11 bases remained unmatched. On this clonotype itself: The antigen remains unidentified.

cDNA libraries for TCR alpha and TCR beta, carrying sample barcodes and UMIs, came from 5'RACE with constant-segment primers. TCRdb called the 5' RACE reads again in MiXCR, with one record for every CDR3 protein. The sample lists 35,000 to 55,000 distinct CDR3 sequences, roughly 9.8% occurring once. The rearrangement joins TRBV24-1 to TRBJ2-5; 9 positions match TRBD1. The material sequenced was PBMCs or a T cell subset sorted from them (not recorded which). The clonotype was recovered from an adult woman who had mild COVID-19 (a few samples of this study predate the infection). Cell type and time point are not known. Here the CDR3 reads CATSGGRSGTGQETQYF. The CDR3 DNA reads as TGTGCCACCAGTGGCGGAAGGTCAGGGACAGGGCAAGAGACCCAGTACTTC.